This T cell receptor beta chain was retrieved from a study of blood T cell repertoires in COVID-19. Study overall: The analysed material was cDNA or gDNA that came from T cells, B-cell-depleted T cells, or PBMCs.

CDR1 MNHEY and CDR2 SMNVEV come from the germline V gene (reference sequence). The V segment lost 6 bases and the J segment 0 bases; nucleotides outside the gene matches: 8. The CDR3 loop spans 16 amino acids. Method: immunoSEQ multiplex PCR; TCRdb's copy keeps in-frame clones and lacks some. This sample has about 170,000 clones; 80% to 85% occur once, and the top ten carry approximately 2.4%. The chain employs TRBV27 and TRBJ2-1; 7 positions match TRBD2. Sequencing was carried out using peripheral blood. The receptor was derived from a human donor with acute or convalescent COVID-19. The donor label of this sample is uncertain. The CDR3 coding sequence is TGTGCCAGCAGCCCCTCCCCGGGGGGCTCCTACAATGAGCAGTTCTTC. Protein sequence: CASSPSPGGSYNEQFF.